This TCR beta chain came from a study of persistence of HIV-infected CD4 T cells. The study, taken as a whole, reports: CMV- and Gag-responding cells had lower TCRbeta richness than CD3/CD28-responding cells.

In the case of this clone: As yet, its antigen is unknown.

Cells were stimulated with overlapping HIV-1 Gag 15-mer peptides. Sorting of responding CD4+ T cells relied on upregulated CD40 ligand together with CD69. Plasma HIV-1 RNA stayed below 50 copies/mL for at least 4 years. CD4+ T cell counts exceeded 400 cells/uL; CMV serology was positive. Sequencing used immunoSEQ version 4 in survey mode. The table came from immunoSEQ multiplex PCR; TCRdb's copy has only in-frame clones and leaves some out. The profile shows some 13,000 clones, roughly 62% of them singletons. The source of this sequence is an adult man with HIV who was CMV-seropositive. Material: CD4+ T cells sorted from PBMCs after roughly 18-hour stimulation, obtained from a patient who received antiretroviral therapy.

The CDR3 DNA reads TGCGCCAGCAGCCAAAGGACAGGGGCGGCAGATACGCAGTATTTT. Its protein is CASSQRTGAADTQYF. This rearrangement joins TRBV5-1 to TRBJ2-3, with 9 bases matching TRBD1. Germline V gene sequence: CDR1 SGHRS, CDR2 YFSETQ. V lost 4 bases to trimming and J lost 4 bases; unmatched junction nucleotides: 7. This CDR3 region has 15 residues. Full variable domain (remainder filled in from reference TRBV5-1 and TRBJ2-3): KAGVTQTPRYLIKTRGQQVTLSCSPISGHRSVSWYQQTPGQGLQFLFEYFSETQRNKGNFPGRFSGRQFSNSRSEMNVSTLELGDSALYLCASSQRTGAADTQYFGPGTRLTVL.